One and the same sample provided the 22 T cell receptor beta chains below, sequenced in a study of CD8+CD57+ T cells in acquired aplastic anemia. It was patients with CD8+CD57+ cell expansion by flow cytometry who were chosen for sequencing. According to the study, genomic DNA was the template for TCR beta VDJ and CDR3 profiling. TCRdb reanalysed the reads using MiXCR and keeps one entry per CDR3 protein. In the table there are fewer than 200,000 distinct CDR3 sequences, around half of which are singletons. What was sequenced was sorted CD4+, CD8+, or CD8+CD57+ T cells (not recorded which) from PBMCs. These TCRs come from a human donor with aplastic anemia.

The chain joins TRBV10-3 to TRBJ2-7, with D uncertain. V lost 4 bases and J 1 base, leaving 20 bases between the germline ends. The CDR3 is 17 residues long. Germline assignment: CDR1 ENHRY and CDR2 SYGVKD. The CDR3 loop is CAISGVTMVDGSYEQYF. The CDR3, as DNA: TGTGCCATCAGTGGGGTGACAATGGTTGATGGGTCCTACGAGCAGTACTTC.

The sample holds a few counts of this clonotype. The CDR3 reads CALRQAYEQYF. The CDR3 DNA sequence: TGTGCCTTGCGGCAGGCCTACGAGCAGTACTTC. The chain links TRBV2 to TRBJ2-7; D remains unclear. This CDR3 comprises 11 residues. CDR1 is SNHLY and CDR2 is FYNNEI in the germline V gene. The V gene lost 11 bases and the J gene lost 2 bases, with 10 bases spanning the gap.

This clonotype has at least ten counts. The gene calls are TRBV6-5 and TRBJ2-7; no clear D gene. Deletions cut 2 bases from V and 6 bases from J, with 14 bases between. CDR1 and CDR2 (germline): MNHEY, SVGAGI. This CDR3 spans 14 amino acids. The CDR3 is CASSYDPRLREQYF. In DNA form, the CDR3 reads TGTGCCAGCAGTTACGACCCGAGGCTCCGCGAGCAGTACTTC.

V is TRBV9 and J is TRBJ2-3, with D maybe TRBD1 (6 bases). This CDR3 contains 13 residues. The germline V gene has CDR1 SGDLS and CDR2 YYNGEE. V lost 0 bases to trimming and J lost 6 bases, with 8 bases between them. The chain's CDR3 is CASSVGTADTQYF. In nucleotides, the CDR3 is TGTGCCAGCAGCGTAGGGACAGCGGATACGCAGTATTTT.

J is TRBJ1-5 and V is TRBV20-1; the D is unclear. The CDR3 consists of 13 residues. Germline CDR1 DFQATT, CDR2 SNEGSKA (reference sequence). V shed 4 bases and J shed 6 bases, with 13 bases lying between them. The CDR3 DNA reads as TGCAGTGCTAACGACGGGCACGGTCAGCCCCAGCATTTT. Protein product: CSANDGHGQPQHF.

This chain joins TRBV19 and TRBJ2-2, with D unclear. The germline V and J ends were trimmed by 5 bases and 0 bases, with 7 bases remaining between them. The CDR3 contains 14 residues. Germline V CDR1 and CDR2: LNHDA, SQIVND (reference sequence). The CDR3 sequence is CASSQKANTGELFF. In nucleotides, the CDR3 is TGTGCCAGTAGTCAAAAGGCGAACACCGGGGAGCTGTTTTTT.

The sample holds one count of this clonotype. One junction end disagrees with the germline gene, perhaps due to a read error. The chain employs TRBV2 and TRBJ1-3; D gene ambiguous. The CDR3 covers 12 residues. CDR1 is SNHLY and CDR2 is FYNNEI in the germline V gene. CDR3 amino acids: CASSEAPSTIYF. Here the CDR3 DNA reads TGTGCAAGCAGTGAAGCGCCGTCCACCATATATTTT.

In regard to this clonotype: A read error may explain this, as a much larger clone is one base away. This chain uses TRBV20-1 with TRBJ2-1; TRBD1 or TRBD2 may be the D gene (7 bases each). The germline CDR1 and CDR2 sequences are DFQATT and SNEGSKA (reference sequence). The CDR3 runs 12 residues. DNA of the CDR3: TGCGGTGCAGGGGGGGGCACAGCTGAGCAGTTCTTC. Protein: CGAGGGTAEQFF.

The chain links TRBV29-1 to TRBJ1-2, with D perhaps TRBD1 (5 bases). The V gene lost 5 bases and the J gene lost 6 bases, with 13 bases spanning the gap. Germline CDR1 and CDR2: SQVTM and ANQGSEA. The CDR3 spans 12 residues. This CDR3 is CSVLGDLNGYTF. The CDR3 DNA reads TGCAGCGTTTTGGGGGACCTTAATGGCTACACCTTC.

This clonotype was found many times. The rearrangement links TRBV5-1 to TRBJ1-4, with 10 bases identical to TRBD1. The CDR3 runs to 14 residues. Unmatched junction bases numbered 3, after V lost 3 bases and J lost 7 bases. Germline loops: CDR1 SGHRS, CDR2 YFSETQ. In DNA form, the CDR3 reads TGCGCCAGCAGCTCCGGACAGGGGGGTGAAAAACTGTTTTTT. It specifies CASSSGQGGEKLFF. The full variable domain, its missing parts supplied by reference TRBV5-1 and TRBJ1-4, is KAGVTQTPRYLIKTRGQQVTLSCSPISGHRSVSWYQQTPGQGLQFLFEYFSETQRNKGNFPGRFSGRQFSNSRSEMNVSTLELGDSALYLCASSSGQGGEKLFFGSGTQLSVL.

This clonotype was detected ten times or more. The V gene is TRBV12-3 or TRBV12-4, the J gene TRBJ2-3, with 7 bases matching TRBD2. V dropped 2 bases and J dropped 2; count of bases not matched to a gene: 4. The CDR3 loop spans 15 amino acids. CDR3 region: CASSLLAAITDTQYF. The CDR3 nucleotides read TGTGCCAGCAGTTTACTAGCGGCCATCACAGATACGCAGTATTTT.

About this clonotype itself: The junction departs from the called germline gene at one end, perhaps through a read error. The V call is TRBV18, the J call TRBJ1-6; no clear D gene. Germline lookup yields CDR1 KGHSH and CDR2 LQKENI. CDR3 size: 15 residues. CDR3 sequence (DNA): TGTGCCGGCTCACCAGACATCTCCTATAATTCACCCCTCCACTTT. Amino acid sequence: CAGSPDISYNSPLHF.

V usage is TRBV27 and J usage is TRBJ2-7, with 10 nucleotides matching TRBD2. V shed 2 bases, J shed 7 bases, and the junction held 8 bases outside the gene matches. The CDR3 is 15 amino acids. Germline V gene lookup returns CDR1 MNHEY and CDR2 SMNVEV (reference sequence). This chain's CDR3 is CASSLEAGGPGEQYF. CDR3 DNA: TGTGCCAGCAGTTTAGAAGCGGGGGGGCCGGGTGAGCAGTACTTC.

This clonotype has at least ten counts. The rearrangement joins TRBV6-1 to TRBJ2-7; 7 positions match TRBD1. V lost 6 bases to trimming and J lost 3 bases; unmatched junction nucleotides: 14. Germline V gene lookup returns CDR1 MNHNS and CDR2 SASEGT. There are 16 residues in the CDR3. CDR3 bases: TGTGCCAGCAGCCCGGACAGGCCCACATCCCTCTACGAGCAGTACTTC. Protein: CASSPDRPTSLYEQYF.

This clonotype came up many times. The V and J genes are TRBV27 and TRBJ1-6; D remains unclear. The CDR3 sequence is 12 residues long. Deletions cut 5 bases from V and 4 bases from J, with 3 bases between. Germline loops: CDR1 MNHEY, CDR2 SMNVEV (reference sequence). CDR3: CASSGYNSPLHF. CDR3 coding DNA: TGTGCCAGCAGTGGGTATAATTCACCCCTCCACTTT.

This clonotype has a count of ten or more. The CDR3 loop is CAISEMVRGPTLGYEQYF. For the CDR3, the DNA is TGTGCCATCAGTGAGATGGTTAGGGGACCGACTTTGGGTTACGAGCAGTACTTC. The chain couples TRBV10-3 to TRBJ2-7, with D perhaps TRBD1 or TRBD2 (5 bases each). This CDR3 contains 18 residues. Deletions cut 2 bases from V and 4 bases from J, with 24 bases between. The germline V gene has CDR1 ENHRY and CDR2 SYGVKD.

This clonotype showed up many times. The V call is TRBV7-9, the J call TRBJ1-1; D gene unclear. V was pared by 3 bases and J by 11 bases, with 10 bases between. The CDR3 consists of 11 residues. Germline lookup yields CDR1 SEHNR and CDR2 FQNEAQ (reference sequence). The CDR3 DNA reads TGTGCCAGCAGCTTGCCGGGGAGCGCTTTCTTT. Translating it yields CASSLPGSAFF. The full variable domain, its missing parts supplied by reference TRBV7-9 and TRBJ1-1, is DTGVSQNPRHKITKRGQNVTFRCDPISEHNRLYWYRQTLGQGPEFLTYFQNEAQLEKSRLLSDRFSAERPKGSFSTLEIQRTEQGDSAMYLCASSLPGSAFFGQGTRLTVV.

This clonotype showed up just a few times. Written as DNA, the CDR3 is TGCAGTGCTCGTTTAGGGGCTAACTATGGCTACACCTTC. Encoded protein: CSARLGANYGYTF. V gene TRBV20-1 combines with J gene TRBJ1-2, with TRBD1 as a possible D gene (5 bases). The CDR3 totals 13 residues. V lost 5 bases and J 0 bases, leaving 10 bases between the germline ends. Per germline, CDR1 DFQATT and CDR2 SNEGSKA (reference sequence).

The V gene is TRBV2, the J gene TRBJ2-7, with a weak D call TRBD2 (5 bases). Trimming stripped 2 bases from V and 5 bases from J, with 10 bases between. Per the germline V gene, CDR1 is SNHLY and CDR2 is FYNNEI. The CDR3 sequence is 13 residues long. The DNA of the CDR3 is TGTGCCAGCAGTGAATTCCCGGGGAACGAGCAGTACTTC. It encodes CASSEFPGNEQYF.

In the case of this clonotype: A read error is likely, as this CDR3 ends without the conserved phenylalanine or tryptophan. J is TRBJ2-7 and V is TRBV6-1; D gene ambiguous. CDR3 size: 13 residues. The V and J ends lost 7 bases and 6 bases respectively, with 16 bases between them. Germline CDR1 reads MNHNS; CDR2 reads SASEGT. In DNA form, the CDR3 reads TGTGCCAGCACCAAAATGGCGCTTGGCGAGCAGTACCTC. This translates into CASTKMALGEQYL.

This clonotype was counted many times. One end of the junction fails to match germline, which may point to a read error. The chain links TRBV14 to TRBJ1-2; D is undetermined. This CDR3 is built from 13 residues. Germline loops: CDR1 SGHDN, CDR2 FVKESK. CDR3 region: CASSQDLDSYSYF. As DNA, the CDR3 is TGTGCCAGCAGCCAAGATTTGGATTCTTATTCTTACTTC.

In its sample, this clonotype was seen once. One end of the junction is discordant with germline, which a read error may explain. This chain uses TRBV15 with TRBJ2-2; D possibly matches TRBD1 or TRBD2 (6 bases each). Germline CDR1 LNHNV, CDR2 YYDKDF (reference sequence). There are 15 residues in the CDR3. CDR3 nucleotide sequence: TGTGCCACCAGAAGAGGGGGGTTTAGGGCCAGGGAGCTGTTTTTT. Translated: CATRRGGFRARELFF.